The 22 T cell receptor beta chains presented below share a single source sample, sequenced in a study of regulatory T cells in long-lasting Graves disease. Sequencing libraries for TCR beta were prepared with iRepertoire HTBI primers and Arm-PCR of CDR3 regions. Each CDR3 protein gets one entry after TCRdb re-called the multiplex PCR reads with MiXCR. The sample yields roughly 400,000 distinct CDR3 sequences, less than 20% seen once. Time point defined: newly diagnosed GD, antithyroid drugs for less than 3 months. PBMC RNA was the source of the TCR library. This sample was also put to use in a study of T cells in Graves' hyperthyroidism and ophthalmopathy.

The specimen comprised peripheral blood mononuclear cells (PBMCs), sampled at new diagnosis, from a patient treated with antithyroid drugs. Source of these receptors: a woman aged 18-30 years with Graves disease.

Concerning this clonotype: A far larger clone is only one base removed, so a read error is likely. CDR3 DNA: TGTGCCAGCAGCTCCCACCCTTCCTACGAGCAGTTCTTC. This translates into CASSSHPSYEQFF. The rearrangement links TRBV7-9 to TRBJ2-1; D ambiguous. CDR1 is SEHNR, CDR2 FQNEAQ, per germline (reference sequence). This CDR3 spans 13 amino acids. Trimming pared 4 bases from V and 10 bases from J, leaving 14 bases between.

This clonotype was counted many times. This chain uses TRBV2 with TRBJ1-4; possibly TRBD1 for D (6 bases). V was pared by 6 bases and J by 8 bases, with 13 bases between. Germline-derived CDR1 and CDR2 are SNHLY and FYNNEI. CDR3 length: 13 amino acids. The CDR3 reads CASRGQVGEKLFF. In DNA, the CDR3 is TGTGCCAGCAGGGGACAAGTTGGGGAAAAACTGTTTTTT.

This clonotype was seen more than once but under ten times. The rearrangement links TRBV27 to TRBJ2-1; 7 positions match TRBD2. The germline gives CDR1 MNHEY, CDR2 SMNVEV (reference sequence). V trimming: 6 bases; J trimming: 2 bases; junction bases outside the gene matches: 4. The CDR3 consists of 14 residues. This CDR3 is CASSRGGTYNEQFF. CDR3 coding DNA: TGTGCCAGCAGCCGCGGGGGAACCTACAATGAGCAGTTCTTC.

This clonotype has at least ten counts. This sequence joins TRBV11-2 and TRBJ2-1; 9 nucleotides align to TRBD2. The CDR3 has 14 residues. From germline, CDR1 is SGHAT and CDR2 FQNNGV. J gave up 6 bases and V 2 bases, and 2 bases lay outside the gene matches. In DNA, the CDR3 is TGTGCCAGCAGCTTAAGACTAGCGGCCAATGAGCAGTTCTTC. This translates into CASSLRLAANEQFF.

This clonotype was found many times. The chain employs TRBV6-1 and TRBJ1-1, with no clear D. Looked up from germline, CDR1 is MNHNS and CDR2 is SASEGT. This CDR3 comprises 13 residues. V lost 2 bases to trimming and J lost 8 bases, with 12 bases between them. The CDR3 region is CASSEKGKSEAFF. The CDR3 DNA reads as TGTGCCAGCAGTGAAAAGGGAAAAAGCGAAGCTTTCTTT.

This clonotype showed up many times. V gene TRBV20-1 combines with J gene TRBJ2-3; tentative D call: TRBD2 (6 bases). Germline V gene lookup returns CDR1 DFQATT and CDR2 SNEGSKA (reference sequence). CDR3 size: 15 residues. V lost 4 bases and J lost 3, with 17 bases in between. The CDR3, as DNA: TGCAGTGCTAAAACAAGGAGGGCCGTAACAGATACGCAGTATTTT. As protein: CSAKTRRAVTDTQYF.

This clonotype was seen only a few times. This chain links TRBV20-1 with TRBJ2-3; D is perhaps TRBD1 (6 bases). CDR1 DFQATT and CDR2 SNEGSKA come from the germline V gene (reference sequence). The length of the CDR3 is 15 residues. The V end was cut by 3 bases, the J end by 4 bases, with 17 bases between. CDR3 sequence (DNA): TGCAGTGCTAGTGTGCCGAGGACAGAATCAGATACGCAGTATTTT. Translation: CSASVPRTESDTQYF.

This clonotype was seen a few times. A much bigger clone sits one base away, suggesting this may be a read error. The J gene is TRBJ2-7, the V gene TRBV2, with 10 bases fitting TRBD2. The CDR3 has 15 amino acids. V lost 5 bases and J lost 7; bases outside the gene matches: 11. Germline V gives CDR1 SNHLY, CDR2 FYNNEI. The CDR3 spells CASSRAASGRGEQYF. The CDR3 DNA reads as TGTGCCAGCAGTCGAGCTGCTAGCGGGAGAGGAGAGCAGTACTTC.

The V gene is TRBV5-1, the J gene TRBJ1-6, with D uncertain. Trimming stripped 0 bases from V and 9 bases from J, with 13 bases between. The CDR3 is made up of 15 amino acids. The germline V gene has CDR1 SGHRS and CDR2 YFSETQ. The DNA of the CDR3 is TGCGCCAGCAGCTTGGGGACGGTTGGGATTTCACCCCTCCACTTT. This gives the protein CASSLGTVGISPLHF.

There are many counts of this clonotype. This chain connects TRBV28 to TRBJ2-7; 7 nucleotides agree with TRBD2. There are 16 residues in the CDR3. The ends lost 2 bases at V and 3 bases at J; junction bases unmatched: 10. CDR1 is MDHEN and CDR2 is SYDVKM in the germline V gene. CDR3 sequence reads: CASSLPGGRQIYEQYF. The CDR3 nucleotides read TGTGCCAGCAGTTTACCCGGCGGGAGACAGATCTACGAGCAGTACTTC.

The V gene is TRBV20-1, the J gene TRBJ2-4; either TRBD1 or TRBD2 may fit D (5 bases each). The CDR3 sequence is 13 residues long. Germline loops: CDR1 DFQATT, CDR2 SNEGSKA (reference sequence). The V and J ends lost 3 bases and 5 bases respectively, with 11 bases between them. In DNA form, the CDR3 reads TGCAGTGCTAGGATCGGGACCGAAAACATTCAGTACTTC. It translates to CSARIGTENIQYF.

The rearrangement joins TRBV7-9 to TRBJ2-4, with TRBD1 matching over 8 bases. V shed 5 bases, J shed 9 bases, and the junction held 6 bases outside the gene matches. The CDR3 loop spans 13 amino acids. The germline gives CDR1 SEHNR, CDR2 FQNEAQ (reference sequence). The CDR3 DNA reads TGTGCCAGCAGCATGGACAGGGCAGGCATTCAGTACTTC. Its protein product is CASSMDRAGIQYF.

The chain recombines TRBV6-9 with TRBJ2-1; TRBD2 aligns across 7 bases. Germline CDR1 MNHGY, CDR2 SVAAGI. The CDR3 is made up of 14 amino acids. The V gene end was trimmed by 3 bases and the J gene end by 5 bases; junction bases not matched to a gene: 4. In DNA form, the CDR3 reads TGTGCCAGCAGTTACTCAGCGGGGAACAATGAGCAGTTCTTC. Protein sequence: CASSYSAGNNEQFF.

This clonotype has more than one count but fewer than ten. The rearrangement uses TRBV5-6 and TRBJ2-5, with 7 positions matching TRBD2. This CDR3 region has 15 residues. Germline loops: CDR1 SGHDT, CDR2 YYEEEE. With 7 bases clipped from V and 1 base from J, the junction kept 10 bases outside the gene matches. CDR3 loop: CASEAAGDPQETQYF. CDR3 sequence (DNA): TGTGCCAGCGAAGCGGCGGGAGACCCCCAAGAGACCCAGTACTTC.

This clonotype was seen only a few times. J is TRBJ2-3 and V is TRBV10-2, with unresolved D. V lost 1 base to trimming and J lost 2 bases, with 10 bases between them. The CDR3 runs to 15 residues. Germline loops: CDR1 WSHSY, CDR2 SAAADI. The CDR3 DNA follows: TGCGCCAGCAGTGAGTATCGGGCGATCACAGATACGCAGTATTTT. Protein: CASSEYRAITDTQYF.

This clonotype was observed a few times. The chain carries TRBV19 and TRBJ1-6; 9 bases line up with TRBD1. J gave up 5 bases and V 5 bases, and 10 bases lay outside the gene matches. This CDR3 is 17 amino acids long. Per germline, CDR1 LNHDA and CDR2 SQIVND (reference sequence). CDR3 residues: CASSPWTGAKNNSPLHF. DNA of the CDR3: TGTGCCAGTAGTCCCTGGACAGGGGCGAAAAATAATTCACCCCTCCACTTT.

In its sample, this clonotype was seen many times. The chain uses TRBV7-9 and TRBJ2-7; no definite D call. Trimming removed 2 bases from V and 1 base from J, with 12 bases in between. This CDR3 contains 15 residues. Germline CDR1 is SEHNR and CDR2 is FQNEAQ (reference sequence). DNA for the CDR3: TGTGCCAGCAGCTTAATTGGTTCAGCTTCCTACGAGCAGTACTTC. Protein sequence: CASSLIGSASYEQYF.

In this sample, this clonotype turned up many times. The chain carries TRBV6-2 or TRBV6-3 and TRBJ2-6; tentative D call: TRBD2 (5 bases). The V end lost 2 bases, the J end lost 0 bases, and 5 bases lay between the germline ends. The CDR3 sequence is 15 residues long. Germline CDR1 and CDR2: MNHEY and SVGEGT. CDR3 DNA: TGTGCCAGCAGTTACGGGAGCTCTGGGGCCAACGTCCTGACTTTC. Its protein is CASSYGSSGANVLTF.

The sample holds many counts of this clonotype. The chain carries TRBV28 and TRBJ2-5, with D perhaps matching TRBD1 or TRBD2 (5 bases each). Germline V CDR1 and CDR2: MDHEN, SYDVKM. The CDR3 runs 15 residues. The V gene lost 2 bases and the J gene lost 3 bases, with 13 bases spanning the gap. CDR3 DNA: TGTGCCAGCAGTTTAGGGGCACTAGGAGAAGAGACCCAGTACTTC. It encodes CASSLGALGEETQYF.

In this sample, this clonotype turned up many times. The chain has TRBV20-1 and TRBJ1-1; D ambiguous. CDR1 and CDR2 from the germline V gene are DFQATT and SNEGSKA (reference sequence). The CDR3 loop spans 16 amino acids. The V and J ends lost 3 bases and 0 bases respectively, with 17 bases between them. CDR3 nucleotide sequence: TGCAGTGCTAGGTCCTTCGGAGGACTGATGAACACTGAAGCTTTCTTT. It codes for CSARSFGGLMNTEAFF.

There are many counts of this clonotype. The chain uses TRBV7-3 and TRBJ1-5, with TRBD1 as a possible D gene (5 bases). This CDR3 region has 15 residues. In germline, CDR1 is SGHTA, CDR2 FQGTGA. The V gene lost 6 bases and the J gene lost 1 base, with 13 bases spanning the gap. In nucleotides, the CDR3 is TGTGCCAGCAGAACGGGGCGGGGAAGCAATCAGCCCCAGCATTTT. Its translation: CASRTGRGSNQPQHF.

This clonotype has ten or more counts. The chain recombines TRBV28 with TRBJ2-1, with a tentative D call TRBD2 (5 bases). There are 17 residues in the CDR3. V dropped 2 bases and J dropped 5 bases, with 19 bases sitting between them. CDR1 and CDR2 (germline): MDHEN, SYDVKM. CDR3 nucleotides: TGTGCCAGCAGTTTAAGGCTGCGCCTAGCACAAGACAATGAGCAGTTCTTC. It yields the protein CASSLRLRLAQDNEQFF.